A selection of T cell receptor beta chains follows, all from one sample in a study of blood T cell repertoires in COVID-19. Assay: immunoSEQ multiplex PCR; the TCRdb copy retains only in-frame clones and omits some. The table includes some 190,000 clones, around 76% detected once. The sample was peripheral blood. Source of these receptors: a woman in her sixties with COVID-19, enrolled during active disease. Each CDR3 is given without its conserved first and last residue. Fields, in order: CDR3 protein, J gene, CDR3 length, V gene.

ASSQQLQANYGYT	TRBJ1-2	13	TRBV6-5
ASSATAYGYT	TRBJ1-2	10	TRBV25-1
ASSLVEGPYNSPLH	TRBJ1-6	14	TRBV5-5
SASGLAEIAKNIQY	TRBJ2-4	14	TRBV20-1
AWSTSWISGRETQY	TRBJ2-5	14	TRBV30
ASSASGNEETQY	TRBJ2-5	12	TRBV7-2
ASSARTLNEQF	TRBJ2-1	11	TRBV11-2
SASRTSGRSIYEQY	TRBJ2-7	14	TRBV20-1
ASSSDSVATNEKLF	TRBJ1-4	14	TRBV7-9
ASSLGTSGRSSYNEQF	TRBJ2-1	16	TRBV7-6
ATSRDQTGIGQPQH	TRBJ1-5	14	TRBV15
ASSIGLTGRASNEQF	TRBJ2-1	15	TRBV19
ASNRVRDSYGYT	TRBJ1-2	12	TRBV5-8
ASSSRTGGRKGVF	TRBJ1-1	13	TRBV28
ASSQDSGRGNQPQH	TRBJ1-5	14	TRBV4-2
ASSAQSGEAYEQY	TRBJ2-7	13	TRBV7-2
ASSLARLAGEGEQF	TRBJ2-1	14	TRBV7-2
ASSVGGANNSPLH	TRBJ1-6	13	TRBV9